Sequencing of this T cell receptor (beta chain) was carried out in a study of shared clonotypes between healthy human individuals. Findings of the study overall: The generation probabilities recorded for non-shared clonotypes fell below those of clonotypes shared by all four donors.

All donors qualified as healthy HIV-negative adults and had experienced no recent acute infections or vaccinations. Subsets obtained from CD4+ cells comprised CD45RA+ naive and CD45RA-negative memory cells. In the case of this clone: The target antigen is unknown.

The assay was immunoSEQ multiplex PCR, and TCRdb's table has in-frame clones only and misses some. Among some 900,000 clones listed, less than 85% were seen once. Germline lookup yields CDR1 KGHSH and CDR2 LQKENI. The CDR3 length is 12 residues. Trimming took 3 bases from V and 7 from J, leaving 8 bases between them. This TCR derives from a man aged 18 to 30 in good health. Sequencing was carried out using memory CD4+ T cells sorted from blood. The subset is: CD45RA-negative fraction. The chain links TRBV18 to TRBJ2-3; D remains unclear. As DNA, the CDR3 is TGTGCCAGCTCACCGGCGGAGTATACGCAGTATTTT. This gives the protein CASSPAEYTQYF.